These 21 T cell receptor beta chains came from one sample sequenced in a study of blood T cells in healthy people across ages. Next came a second PCR, run for about 6 to 12 cycles, which used a sample-barcoded 5' primer along with a J-beta primer mix. Using its own MiXCR run on the 5' RACE reads, TCRdb lists one record per CDR3 protein. The sample includes about 1.6 million distinct CDR3 sequences, approximately 32% seen only once; the top ten take 11%. Sequencing input: blood. All receptors derive from a woman aged 30 to 39 in good health.

This clonotype has more than one count but fewer than ten. This chain uses TRBV6-6 with TRBJ2-5; 9 bases map to TRBD1. Matching the DNA end better, TRBJ2-7 makes the J call doubtful. This CDR3 region has 16 residues. Per the germline V gene, CDR1 is MNHNY and CDR2 is SVGAGI (reference sequence). This chain's CDR3 is CASSYPRQGVYAEQYF. CDR3 DNA: TGTGCCAGCAGTTACCCTCGACAGGGGGTTTACGCCGAGCAGTACTTC.

This clonotype was observed a handful of times. CDR3: CASSSLPGTVRDEQFF. Written as DNA, the CDR3 is TGTGCCAGCAGCTCACTTCCAGGGACAGTTCGGGATGAGCAGTTCTTC. V and J are TRBV5-6 and TRBJ2-1; 7 nucleotides match TRBD1. Looked up from germline, CDR1 is SGHDT and CDR2 is YYEEEE. Trimming at V came to 3 bases and at J to 8 bases, leaving 14 bases not matched to a gene. The CDR3 contains 16 residues.

The chain recombines TRBV12-3 or TRBV12-4 with TRBJ2-3, with D unresolved. The CDR3 loop spans 10 amino acids. The V and J ends lost 7 bases and 4 bases respectively, with 3 bases between them. Written as DNA, the CDR3 is TGTGCCAGCATCCCAGATACGCAGTATTTT. Translation: CASIPDTQYF.

V and J are TRBV12-3 or TRBV12-4 and TRBJ2-1; TRBD2 matches 12 bases. The CDR3 contains 15 residues. Trimming removed 6 bases from V and 6 bases from J; junction bases left unmatched: 6. This chain's CDR3 is CASSALAGGPNEQFF. In DNA, the CDR3 is TGTGCCAGCAGCGCGCTAGCGGGAGGGCCCAATGAGCAGTTCTTC.

This clonotype was detected only once. An end of the junction differs from the germline gene, which may be a read error. The chain links TRBV27 to TRBJ1-6, with a possible D match to TRBD1 (5 bases). The CDR3 totals 14 residues. The germline CDR1 and CDR2 sequences are MNHEY and SMNVEV (reference sequence). The CDR3 here is CASSLNRSNPPLHF. The CDR3 bases are TGTGCCAGCAGTTTGAACAGGAGTAATCCACCCCTCCACTTT.

This clonotype has only a few counts. The CDR3 protein is CSGQELNTEAFF. In DNA, the CDR3 is TGCAGCGGCCAAGAGCTGAACACTGAAGCTTTCTTT. V is TRBV29-1 and J is TRBJ1-1; D remains ambiguous. Germline V gene data show CDR1 as SQVTM and CDR2 as ANQGSEA. The CDR3 has 12 amino acids. V shed 7 bases and J shed 0 bases, with 9 bases lying between them.

This clonotype was detected only a few times. The chain combines TRBV5-1 with TRBJ2-1; possible D gene TRBD2, 7 bases. Germline-derived CDR1 and CDR2 are SGHRS and YFSETQ. The CDR3 runs to 16 residues. Trimming removed 0 bases at V and 4 bases at J, with 14 bases between. This CDR3 is CASSLVFGGPYNEQFF. The CDR3 DNA reads TGCGCCAGCAGCTTGGTGTTCGGGGGGCCATACAATGAGCAGTTCTTC.

The CDR3 protein is CASSLGQGAEAFF. The CDR3 nucleotides read TGTGCCAGCAGCTTAGGCCAGGGCGCTGAAGCTTTCTTT. This chain links TRBV7-9 with TRBJ1-1; tentative D call: TRBD1 (5 bases). With 1 base removed from V and 6 bases from J, the gap between germline ends came to 9 bases. Germline lookup yields CDR1 SEHNR and CDR2 FQNEAQ (reference sequence). This CDR3 is 13 amino acids long.

The CDR3 here is CASGVTGTDTQYF. In DNA, the CDR3 is TGTGCCAGCGGGGTAACAGGGACAGATACGCAGTATTTT. The chain combines TRBV25-1 with TRBJ2-3; D is perhaps TRBD1 (6 bases). V was shortened by 8 bases and J by 3 bases, with 12 bases between the two germline ends. CDR3 size: 13 residues. Germline-derived CDR1 and CDR2 are MGHDK and SYGVNS.

This clonotype was observed a handful of times. The rearrangement uses TRBV12-3 or TRBV12-4 and TRBJ2-1; 8 nucleotides line up with TRBD2. This CDR3 is built from 16 residues. With V trimmed by 0 bases and J by 8 bases, 9 bases remained unmatched. For the CDR3, the DNA is TGTGCCAGCAGTTTAGCGATAGGCTCGCGGGGGGATGAGCAGTTCTTC. Translated, it gives CASSLAIGSRGDEQFF.

In its sample, this clonotype was seen a few times. The chain recombines TRBV27 with TRBJ2-1; 11 nucleotides agree with TRBD2. Germline CDR1 is MNHEY and CDR2 is SMNVEV (reference sequence). This CDR3 spans 15 amino acids. Trimming cost V 6 bases and J 7 bases; bases outside gene matches: 8. CDR3: CASSHGSSGGNEQFF. CDR3 DNA sequence: TGTGCCAGCAGCCATGGGTCTAGCGGGGGGAATGAGCAGTTCTTC.

The CDR3: CASSPSQLAGGNEQFF. DNA of the CDR3: TGTGCCAGCTCACCAAGTCAGCTAGCGGGGGGCAATGAGCAGTTCTTC. This sequence joins TRBV18 and TRBJ2-1; TRBD2 agrees at 11 bases. This CDR3 region has 16 residues. CDR1 and CDR2 (germline): KGHSH, LQKENI. The junction had 6 bases not matched to a gene; V was cut back by 2 bases and J by 6 bases.

V and J are TRBV5-1 and TRBJ2-7; tentatively, D is TRBD2 (7 bases). The CDR3 extends over 16 amino acids. Trimming shortened V by 0 bases and J by 0 bases, and 13 bases separated the two germline ends. Germline lookup yields CDR1 SGHRS and CDR2 YFSETQ. The CDR3 is CASSLEQGLPSYEQYF. CDR3 nucleotides: TGCGCCAGCAGCTTGGAACAGGGACTACCCTCCTACGAGCAGTACTTC.

J is TRBJ2-5 and V is TRBV9, with 8 bases lining up with TRBD2. The V gene end was trimmed by 0 bases and the J gene end by 2 bases; junction bases not matched to a gene: 6. Per germline, CDR1 SGDLS and CDR2 YYNGEE. The CDR3 spans 16 residues. The DNA for the CDR3 is TGTGCCAGCAGCGTAGGGAGCGGGGGACTTCAAGAGACCCAGTACTTC. It yields the protein CASSVGSGGLQETQYF.

For this clonotype: The junction and the germline gene differ at one end; a read error may be behind it. The chain couples TRBV7-9 to TRBJ2-7, with TRBD1 identical over 7 bases. Germline CDR1 reads SEHNR; CDR2 reads FQNEAQ (reference sequence). The length of the CDR3 is 14 residues. This chain's CDR3 is CAGSQGQLHYEQYF. The CDR3 DNA follows: TGTGCCGGCAGCCAGGGACAGTTACACTACGAGCAGTACTTC. Full variable domain (outside the CDR3, taken from reference TRBV7-9 and TRBJ2-7): DTGVSQNPRHKITKRGQNVTFRCDPISEHNRLYWYRQTLGQGPEFLTYFQNEAQLEKSRLLSDRFSAERPKGSFSTLEIQRTEQGDSAMYLCAGSQGQLHYEQYFGPGTRLTVT.

This clonotype was recorded at least ten times. The V and J genes are TRBV7-6 and TRBJ1-1; D remains unclear. CDR3 size: 13 residues. Germline CDR1 reads SGHVS; CDR2 reads FNYEAQ. V shed 4 bases and J shed 2 bases, with 8 bases lying between them. The CDR3 spells CASSSGRNTEAFF. In DNA form, the CDR3 reads TGTGCCAGCAGCTCCGGACGTAACACTGAAGCTTTCTTT.

The V call is TRBV7-9, the J call TRBJ2-1, with 7 bases lining up with TRBD2. The V segment lost 5 bases and the J segment 6 bases; nucleotides outside the gene matches: 4. The CDR3 spans 13 residues. Germline V lookup: CDR1 SEHNR, CDR2 FQNEAQ (reference sequence). CDR3 nucleotides: TGTGCCAGCAGCCATGGGACTACCAATGAGCAGTTCTTC. Protein product: CASSHGTTNEQFF.

The chain couples TRBV5-1 to TRBJ2-3, with 9 bases fitting TRBD2. V was pared by 0 bases and J by 4 bases, with 6 bases of the junction left unmatched. Looked up from germline, CDR1 is SGHRS and CDR2 is YFSETQ. The CDR3 is made up of 16 amino acids. CDR3 nucleotides: TGCGCCAGCAGCTTGGATGGCGGGGGGGCCGCAGATACGCAGTATTTT. This translates into CASSLDGGGAADTQYF.

This clonotype was seen a few times. J is TRBJ1-5 and V is TRBV4-1, with unresolved D. V was trimmed by 0 bases and J by 7 bases, leaving 10 bases between them. CDR3 length: 14 amino acids. Germline loops: CDR1 MGHRA, CDR2 YSYEKL. The CDR3: CASSQEPGKQPQHF. In nucleotides, the CDR3 is TGCGCCAGCAGCCAAGAGCCCGGGAAACAGCCCCAGCATTTT.

This chain links TRBV3-1 with TRBJ1-4, with a possible D match to TRBD1 (5 bases). Germline V gene lookup returns CDR1 LGHDT and CDR2 YNNKEL (reference sequence). This CDR3 is built from 15 residues. Trimming cost V 5 bases and J 6 bases, with 16 bases left between them. The CDR3 is CASSKKLRGDEKLFF. The CDR3 DNA reads as TGTGCCAGCAGCAAGAAATTGAGGGGAGATGAAAAACTGTTTTTT.

This clonotype was seen only a few times. The gene calls are TRBV9 and TRBJ2-5, with 7 bases lining up with TRBD1. V lost 3 bases to trimming and J lost 5 bases; unmatched junction nucleotides: 7. The CDR3 runs 14 residues. Germline V lookup: CDR1 SGDLS, CDR2 YYNGEE. CDR3 sequence reads: CASSGRQGDETQYF. The CDR3 DNA follows: TGTGCCAGCAGCGGACGACAGGGTGATGAGACCCAGTACTTC.